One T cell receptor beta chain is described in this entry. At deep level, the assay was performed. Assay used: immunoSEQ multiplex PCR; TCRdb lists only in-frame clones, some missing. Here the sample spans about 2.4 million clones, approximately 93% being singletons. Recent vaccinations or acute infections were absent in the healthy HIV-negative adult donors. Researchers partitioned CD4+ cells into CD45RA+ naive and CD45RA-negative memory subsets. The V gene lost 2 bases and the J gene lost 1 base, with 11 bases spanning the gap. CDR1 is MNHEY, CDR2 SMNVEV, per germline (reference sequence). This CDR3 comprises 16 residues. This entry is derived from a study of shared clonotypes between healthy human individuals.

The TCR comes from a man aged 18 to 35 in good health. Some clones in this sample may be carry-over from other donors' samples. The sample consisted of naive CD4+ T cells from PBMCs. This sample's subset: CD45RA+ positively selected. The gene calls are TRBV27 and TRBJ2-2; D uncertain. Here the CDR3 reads CASSLQYRQNTGELFF. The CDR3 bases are TGTGCCAGCAGTTTACAGTACAGACAGAACACCGGGGAGCTGTTTTTT.